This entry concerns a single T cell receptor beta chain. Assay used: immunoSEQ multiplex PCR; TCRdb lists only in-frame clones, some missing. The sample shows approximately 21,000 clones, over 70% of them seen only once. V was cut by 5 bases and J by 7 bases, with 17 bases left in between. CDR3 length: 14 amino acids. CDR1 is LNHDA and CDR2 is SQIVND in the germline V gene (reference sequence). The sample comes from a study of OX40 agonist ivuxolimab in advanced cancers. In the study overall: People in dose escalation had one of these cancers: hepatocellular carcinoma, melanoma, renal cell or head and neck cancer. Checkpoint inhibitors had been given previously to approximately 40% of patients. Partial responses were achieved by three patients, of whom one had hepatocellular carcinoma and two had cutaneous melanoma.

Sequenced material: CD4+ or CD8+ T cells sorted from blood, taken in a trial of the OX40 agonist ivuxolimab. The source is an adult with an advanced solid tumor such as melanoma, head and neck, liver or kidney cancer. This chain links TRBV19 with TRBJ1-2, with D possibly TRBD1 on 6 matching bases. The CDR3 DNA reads TGTGCCAGTAGTGATCGGGCAGGGGAGCGTGGCTACACCTTC. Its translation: CASSDRAGERGYTF. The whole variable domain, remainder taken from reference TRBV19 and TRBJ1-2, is DGGITQSPKYLFRKEGQNVTLSCEQNLNHDAMYWYRQDPGQGLRLIYYSQIVNDFQKGDIAEGYSVSREKKESFPLTVTSAQKNPTAFYLCASSDRAGERGYTFGSGTRLTVV.